The source of this T cell receptor (beta chain) is a study of cytomegalovirus exposure and HLA in healthy donors. General study findings and limits: CMV antigen specificity was confirmed in vitro for a few CMV-associated chains.

CDR1 is SGHAT, CDR2 FQNNGV, per germline. The CDR3 contains 14 residues. The V end was cut by 5 bases, the J end by 7 bases, with 14 bases between. PCR employed 60 Vbeta and 13 Jbeta primers. Profiling relied on immunoSEQ multiplex PCR, and the TCRdb table lists in-frame clones only, not all of them. The repertoire holds 100,000 to 150,000 clones, under 85% seen once, with roughly 6.3% in the top ten. As concerns this clone: Its specificity is not known.

This receptor was obtained from a woman aged 45-65 years in good health and CMV-seropositive. Sequencing used PBMCs. This chain joins TRBV11-2 and TRBJ1-4; no definite D call. In DNA, the CDR3 is TGTGCCAGCAGCCCGACGGGGAGAGGTGAAAAACTGTTTTTT. It yields the protein CASSPTGRGEKLFF.